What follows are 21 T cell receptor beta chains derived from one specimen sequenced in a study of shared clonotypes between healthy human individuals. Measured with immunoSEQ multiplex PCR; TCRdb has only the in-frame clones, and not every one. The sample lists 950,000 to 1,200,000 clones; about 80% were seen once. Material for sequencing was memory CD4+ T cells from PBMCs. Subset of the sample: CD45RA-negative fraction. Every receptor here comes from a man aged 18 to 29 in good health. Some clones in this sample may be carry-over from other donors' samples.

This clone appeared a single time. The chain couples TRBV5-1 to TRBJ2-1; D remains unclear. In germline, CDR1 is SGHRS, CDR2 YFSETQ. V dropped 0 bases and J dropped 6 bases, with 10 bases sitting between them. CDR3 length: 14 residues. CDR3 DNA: TGCGCCAGCAGCTTGGTGGGCTCGGGCAATGAGCAGTTCTTC. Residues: CASSLVGSGNEQFF.

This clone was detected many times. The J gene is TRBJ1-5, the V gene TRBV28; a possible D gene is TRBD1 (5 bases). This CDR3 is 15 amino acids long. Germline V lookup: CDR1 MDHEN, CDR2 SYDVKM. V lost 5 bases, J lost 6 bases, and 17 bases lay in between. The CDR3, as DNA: TGTGCCAGCAGTCAGGCCAGGGTAAGGGGTCAGCCCCAGCATTTT. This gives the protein CASSQARVRGQPQHF.

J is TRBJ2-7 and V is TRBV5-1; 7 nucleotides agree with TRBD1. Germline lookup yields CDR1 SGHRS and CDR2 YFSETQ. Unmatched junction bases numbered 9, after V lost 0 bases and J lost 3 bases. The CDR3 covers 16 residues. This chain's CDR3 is CASSLGLGQRNYEQYF. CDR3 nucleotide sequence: TGCGCCAGCAGCTTGGGTCTGGGACAGCGAAACTACGAGCAGTACTTC.

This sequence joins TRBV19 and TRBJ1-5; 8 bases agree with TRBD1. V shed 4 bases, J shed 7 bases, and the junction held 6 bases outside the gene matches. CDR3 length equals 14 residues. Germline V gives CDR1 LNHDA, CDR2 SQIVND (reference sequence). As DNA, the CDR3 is TGTGCCAGTAGTAAAGGGACAGGAGGACAGCCCCAGCATTTT. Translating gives CASSKGTGGQPQHF.

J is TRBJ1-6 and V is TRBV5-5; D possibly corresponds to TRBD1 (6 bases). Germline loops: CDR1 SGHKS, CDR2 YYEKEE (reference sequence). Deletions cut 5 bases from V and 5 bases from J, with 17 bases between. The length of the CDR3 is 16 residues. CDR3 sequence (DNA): TGTGCCAGCAGAACGCCCTGGGGGCCAGATAATTCACCCCTCCACTTT. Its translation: CASRTPWGPDNSPLHF.

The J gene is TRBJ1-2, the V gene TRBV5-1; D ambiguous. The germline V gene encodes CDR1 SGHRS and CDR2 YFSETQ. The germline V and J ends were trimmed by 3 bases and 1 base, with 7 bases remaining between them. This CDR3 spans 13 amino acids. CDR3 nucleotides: TGCGCCAGCAGCTCAGATTTTAACTATGGCTACACCTTC. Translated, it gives CASSSDFNYGYTF.

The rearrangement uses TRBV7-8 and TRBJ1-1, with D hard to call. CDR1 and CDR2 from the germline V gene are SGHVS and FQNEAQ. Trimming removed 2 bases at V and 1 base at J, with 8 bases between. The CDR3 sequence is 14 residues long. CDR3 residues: CASSLTNQNTEAFF. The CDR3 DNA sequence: TGTGCCAGCAGCTTAACGAATCAGAACACTGAAGCTTTCTTT.

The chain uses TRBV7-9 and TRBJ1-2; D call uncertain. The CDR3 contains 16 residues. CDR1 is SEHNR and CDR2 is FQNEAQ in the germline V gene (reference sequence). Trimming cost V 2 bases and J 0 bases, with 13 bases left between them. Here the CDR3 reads CASSLYSGSSNYGYTF. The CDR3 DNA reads TGTGCCAGCAGCTTATACTCGGGTTCATCTAACTATGGCTACACCTTC.

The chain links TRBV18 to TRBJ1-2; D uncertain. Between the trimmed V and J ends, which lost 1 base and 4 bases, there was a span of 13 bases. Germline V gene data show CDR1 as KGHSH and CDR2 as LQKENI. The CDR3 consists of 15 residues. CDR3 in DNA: TGTGCCAGCTCACCACTAGACGGAACCCCCTATGGCTACACCTTC. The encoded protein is CASSPLDGTPYGYTF.

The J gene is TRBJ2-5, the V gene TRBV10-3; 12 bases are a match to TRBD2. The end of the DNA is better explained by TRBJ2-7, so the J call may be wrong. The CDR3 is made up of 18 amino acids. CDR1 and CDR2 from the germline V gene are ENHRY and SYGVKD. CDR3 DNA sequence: TGTGCCACAGCCTTCAAGGGGACTAGCGGGTACAGCTCCTACGAGCAGTACTTC. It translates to CATAFKGTSGYSSYEQYF.

This chain's CDR3 is CASSLAQVGGRLTDTQYF. In DNA form, the CDR3 reads TGTGCCAGCAGCTTAGCCCAGGTTGGGGGGCGCCTCACAGATACGCAGTATTTT. The gene calls are TRBV7-9 and TRBJ2-3; D is perhaps TRBD1 or TRBD2 (6 bases each). The CDR3 length is 18 residues. The germline gives CDR1 SEHNR, CDR2 FQNEAQ (reference sequence). V was shortened by 0 bases and J by 2 bases, with 18 bases between the two germline ends.

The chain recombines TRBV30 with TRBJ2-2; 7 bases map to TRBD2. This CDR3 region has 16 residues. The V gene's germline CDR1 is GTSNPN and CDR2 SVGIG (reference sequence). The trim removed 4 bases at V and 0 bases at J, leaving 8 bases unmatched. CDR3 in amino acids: CAWKRFAGANTGELFF. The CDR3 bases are TGTGCCTGGAAAAGGTTCGCGGGAGCGAACACCGGGGAGCTGTTTTTT.

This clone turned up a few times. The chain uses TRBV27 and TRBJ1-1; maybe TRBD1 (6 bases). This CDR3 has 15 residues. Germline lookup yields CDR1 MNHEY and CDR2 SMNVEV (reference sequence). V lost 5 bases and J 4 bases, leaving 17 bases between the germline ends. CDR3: CASSHLGQGSTEAFF. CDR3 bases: TGTGCCAGCAGTCACCTCGGGCAGGGGAGCACTGAAGCTTTCTTT.

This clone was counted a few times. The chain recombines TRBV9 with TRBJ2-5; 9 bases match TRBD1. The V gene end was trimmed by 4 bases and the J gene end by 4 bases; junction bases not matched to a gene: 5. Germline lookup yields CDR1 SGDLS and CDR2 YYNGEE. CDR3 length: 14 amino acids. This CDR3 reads CASSYGQGIETQYF. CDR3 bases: TGTGCCAGCAGCTACGGACAGGGGATAGAGACCCAGTACTTC.

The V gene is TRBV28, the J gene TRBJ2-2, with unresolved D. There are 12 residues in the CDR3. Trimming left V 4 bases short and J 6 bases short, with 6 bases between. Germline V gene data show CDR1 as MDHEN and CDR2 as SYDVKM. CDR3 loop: CASSWTAGELFF. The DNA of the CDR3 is TGTGCCAGCAGTTGGACGGCCGGGGAGCTGTTTTTT.

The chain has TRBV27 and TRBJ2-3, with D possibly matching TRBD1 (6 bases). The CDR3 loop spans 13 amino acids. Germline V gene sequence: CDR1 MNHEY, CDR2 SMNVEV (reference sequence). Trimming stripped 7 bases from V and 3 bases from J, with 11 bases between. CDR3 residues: CASTYRATDTQYF. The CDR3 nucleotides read TGTGCCAGCACCTACAGGGCGACAGATACGCAGTATTTT.

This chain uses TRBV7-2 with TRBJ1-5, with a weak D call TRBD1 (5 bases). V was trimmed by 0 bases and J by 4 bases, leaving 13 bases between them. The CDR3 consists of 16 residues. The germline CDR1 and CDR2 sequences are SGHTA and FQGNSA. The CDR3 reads CASSLASGRVNQPQHF. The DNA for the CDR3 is TGTGCCAGCAGCTTAGCGAGTGGCAGGGTAAATCAGCCCCAGCATTTT.

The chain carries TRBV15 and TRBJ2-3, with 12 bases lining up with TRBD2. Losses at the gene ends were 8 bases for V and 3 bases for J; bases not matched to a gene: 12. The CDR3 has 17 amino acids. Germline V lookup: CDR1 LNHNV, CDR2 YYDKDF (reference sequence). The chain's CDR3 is CATGTGLAGHRTDTQYF. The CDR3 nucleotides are TGTGCCACCGGAACGGGACTAGCGGGTCACAGGACAGATACGCAGTATTTT.

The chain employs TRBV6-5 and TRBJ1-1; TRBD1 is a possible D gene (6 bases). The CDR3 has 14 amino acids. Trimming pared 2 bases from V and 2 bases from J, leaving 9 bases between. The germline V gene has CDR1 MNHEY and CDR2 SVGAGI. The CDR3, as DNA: TGTGCCAGCAGTTACGGGACACTTAACACTGAAGCTTTCTTT. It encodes CASSYGTLNTEAFF.

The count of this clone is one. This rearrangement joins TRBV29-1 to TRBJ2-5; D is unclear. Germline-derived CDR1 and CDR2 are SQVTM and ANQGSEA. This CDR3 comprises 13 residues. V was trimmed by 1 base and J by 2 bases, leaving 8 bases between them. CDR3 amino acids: CSVEGTYQETQYF. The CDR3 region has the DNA TGCAGCGTTGAAGGAACTTATCAAGAGACCCAGTACTTC. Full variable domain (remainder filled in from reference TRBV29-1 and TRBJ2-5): SAVISQKPSRDICQRGTSLTIQCQVDSQVTMMFWYRQQPGQSLTLIATANQGSEATYESGFVIDKFPISRPNLTFSTLTVSNMSPEDSSIYLCSVEGTYQETQYFGPGTRLLVL.

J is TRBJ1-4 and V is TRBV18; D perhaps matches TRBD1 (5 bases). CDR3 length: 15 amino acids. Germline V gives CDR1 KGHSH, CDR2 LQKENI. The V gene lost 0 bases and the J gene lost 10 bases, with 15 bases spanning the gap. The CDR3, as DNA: TGTGCCAGCTCACCACCTTCCCAGGGAGGCGGAAAACTGTTTTTT. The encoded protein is CASSPPSQGGGKLFF.